The next 22 T cell receptor beta chains were all read from a single sample in a study of T-cell reconstitution after alpha-beta-depleted transplantation in children (dated by TCRdb to about 2016). Taken with the paper, the label for treatment or condition translates to: allogeneic hematopoietic cell transplantation with graft depleted of TCRalphabeta T cells and CD19 B cells. Library prep was done by PCR. The sample was run on an Illumina HiSeq 2500. Molecular barcoding was employed in the preparation of TCR libraries, with unique molecular identifiers being used to normalize TCRbeta repertoire quantification. TCRdb's own reprocessing of the public reads used fastp at Q25 and MiXCR and kept productive beta chains. Rows merge per CDR3 protein into single entries with the most common DNA and genes. The sample contains approximately 290,000 distinct CDR3 sequences, 11% of them found a single time. The top ten clonotypes cover roughly a quarter of the sample.

The material sequenced was peripheral blood, taken 180 days after TCRalphabeta/CD19-depleted stem cell transplant. Receptors were obtained from a male patient under 10 years old who had a stem cell transplant for chronic granulomatous disease, so the T cells may come from the graft donor.

This clonotype was recorded at least ten times. The rearrangement links TRBV6-5 to TRBJ1-1; D remains unclear. Deletions cut 2 bases from V and 5 bases from J, with 12 bases between. The CDR3 is 14 residues long. Germline loops: CDR1 MNHEY, CDR2 SVGAGI. CDR3 amino acids: CASSYGEKKTEAFF. DNA for the CDR3: TGTGCCAGCAGTTACGGGGAAAAAAAGACTGAAGCTTTCTTT.

This clonotype was counted ten times or more. The chain has TRBV20-1 and TRBJ2-5; D unclear. V lost 1 base and J lost 1, with 7 bases in between. Per germline, CDR1 DFQATT and CDR2 SNEGSKA (reference sequence). The CDR3 covers 13 residues. CDR3 loop: CSARGQLQETQYF. DNA for the CDR3: TGCAGTGCTAGAGGACAACTCCAAGAGACCCAGTACTTC.

This clonotype was detected only a few times. The chain's CDR3 is CASSKTGSSGANVLTF. CDR3 bases: TGTGCCAGCAGCAAGACAGGGAGCTCTGGGGCCAACGTCCTGACTTTC. The rearrangement joins TRBV12-3 or TRBV12-4 to TRBJ2-6; 7 bases are a match to TRBD1. The junction had 5 bases not matched to a gene; V was cut back by 6 bases and J by 0 bases. The CDR3 runs to 16 residues.

This clonotype came up many times. The J gene is TRBJ2-1, the V gene TRBV5-5; D could derive from TRBD1 or TRBD2 (5 bases each). V was clipped by 3 bases and J by 6 bases, with 16 bases between them. The germline CDR1 and CDR2 sequences are SGHKS and YYEKEE (reference sequence). This CDR3 region has 15 residues. The CDR3, as DNA: TGTGCCAGCAGCTGGGGCGCGGGCGTAAGCAATGAGCAGTTCTTC. Protein sequence: CASSWGAGVSNEQFF.

Ten or more counts support this clonotype. The chain uses TRBV3-1 and TRBJ2-7; the D is unclear. This CDR3 is built from 13 residues. Germline V CDR1 and CDR2: LGHDT, YNNKEL (reference sequence). V gave up 7 bases and J gave up 4 bases, with 14 bases separating them. The CDR3 loop reads CASTPRVWYEQYF. CDR3 in DNA: TGTGCCAGCACCCCAAGGGTCTGGTACGAGCAGTACTTC.

This clonotype was counted ten times or more. V gene TRBV4-3 combines with J gene TRBJ2-7; maybe TRBD1 (6 bases). CDR1 is LGHNA, CDR2 YSLEER, per germline. The CDR3 spans 16 residues. V gave up 0 bases and J gave up 1 base, with 13 bases separating them. This chain's CDR3 is CASSQDQGTASYEQYF. The CDR3 DNA reads TGCGCCAGCAGCCAAGATCAGGGGACCGCTTCCTACGAGCAGTACTTC.

This clonotype was seen at least ten times. The CDR3 coding sequence is TGTGCCAGCATTCAAAGCGGAAACTACAATGAGCAGTTCTTC. Translation gives CASIQSGNYNEQFF. The chain uses TRBV6-5 and TRBJ2-1; D may be TRBD2 (5 bases). Trimming removed 7 bases at V and 3 bases at J, with 13 bases between. CDR1 is MNHEY and CDR2 is SVGAGI in the germline V gene. The CDR3 contains 14 residues.

This clonotype was counted many times. The V gene is TRBV10-2, the J gene TRBJ2-1, with TRBD2 matching 8 bases. V dropped 7 bases and J dropped 6; count of bases not matched to a gene: 8. The CDR3 totals 14 residues. Germline V CDR1 and CDR2: WSHSY, SAAADI. The CDR3, as DNA: TGCGCCAGCAAGTTGGCCGGGGGGGGCAATGAGCAGTTCTTC. Encoded protein: CASKLAGGGNEQFF.

This clonotype was counted at least ten times. The chain is built from TRBV7-2 and TRBJ2-7, with D possibly matching TRBD1 (6 bases). Between the trimmed V and J ends, which lost 4 bases and 3 bases, there was a span of 13 bases. CDR1 is SGHTA and CDR2 is FQGNSA in the germline V gene. This CDR3 is built from 14 residues. This chain's CDR3 is CASSWGRGGYEQYF. The DNA of the CDR3 is TGTGCCAGCAGCTGGGGCAGGGGCGGCTACGAGCAGTACTTC.

Note on this clonotype: A much more abundant neighbour one base away suggests this may be a read error. This chain links TRBV29-1 with TRBJ2-3, with TRBD2 identical over 9 bases. The CDR3 sequence is 16 residues long. Germline-derived CDR1 and CDR2 are SQVTM and ANQGSEA. The ends lost 8 bases at V and 3 bases at J; junction bases unmatched: 15. The CDR3 protein is CSFWVSGRVETDTQYF. The CDR3 nucleotides read TGCAGCTTTTGGGTTAGCGGGAGAGTCGAGACAGATACGCAGTATTTT.

This clonotype was detected many times. V usage is TRBV12-3 or TRBV12-4 and J usage is TRBJ2-7; D unclear. CDR3 size: 14 residues. V lost 3 bases to trimming and J lost 2 bases, with 11 bases between them. The CDR3 spells CASSFWIGPYEQYF. The CDR3 coding sequence is TGTGCCAGCAGTTTCTGGATTGGTCCCTACGAGCAGTACTTC.

Many counts were recorded for this clonotype. The chain combines TRBV29-1 with TRBJ1-3; D not resolved. The CDR3 runs 12 residues. The ends were cut back, 3 bases at V and 2 bases at J, with 5 bases in the middle. Germline CDR1 is SQVTM and CDR2 is ANQGSEA. The CDR3 region is CSVDGAGNTIYF. In DNA, the CDR3 is TGCAGCGTTGACGGGGCTGGAAACACCATATATTTT. The whole variable domain, filled in from reference TRBV29-1 and TRBJ1-3, reads SAVISQKPSRDICQRGTSLTIQCQVDSQVTMMFWYRQQPGQSLTLIATANQGSEATYESGFVIDKFPISRPNLTFSTLTVSNMSPEDSSIYLCSVDGAGNTIYFGEGSWLTVV.

This clonotype was observed many times. V and J are TRBV5-1 and TRBJ2-5; 9 nucleotides match TRBD1. The CDR3 is made up of 15 amino acids. CDR1 is SGHRS, CDR2 YFSETQ, per germline. Losses at the gene ends were 4 bases for V and 5 bases for J; bases not matched to a gene: 9. The CDR3 sequence is CASSGDRAGSETQYF. For the CDR3, the DNA is TGCGCCAGCAGCGGGGACAGGGCCGGTTCGGAGACCCAGTACTTC.

This clonotype has a handful of counts. V and J are TRBV2 and TRBJ2-3; 8 bases map to TRBD2. CDR1 and CDR2 (germline): SNHLY, FYNNEI. The CDR3 is 15 residues long. Unmatched junction bases numbered 5, after V lost 5 bases and J lost 1 base. CDR3 nucleotides: TGTGCCAGCAGTAAGCGGGAGCCACGCACAGATACGCAGTATTTT. Amino acid sequence: CASSKREPRTDTQYF.

This clonotype was detected only a few times. The chain employs TRBV20-1 and TRBJ2-1; D is unresolved. The V end was cut by 6 bases, the J end by 3 bases, with 9 bases between. From germline, CDR1 is DFQATT and CDR2 SNEGSKA (reference sequence). This CDR3 comprises 12 residues. The CDR3 nucleotides are TGCAGTGCCAGCGACGACTACAATGAGCAGTTCTTC. Protein sequence: CSASDDYNEQFF.

V gene TRBV19 combines with J gene TRBJ1-5; no reliable D call. The V end lost 5 bases, the J end lost 2 bases, and 7 bases lay between the germline ends. Germline CDR1 reads LNHDA; CDR2 reads SQIVND (reference sequence). This CDR3 region has 13 residues. The CDR3 protein is CASSQIGNQPQHF. CDR3 nucleotide sequence: TGTGCCAGTAGTCAAATCGGCAATCAGCCCCAGCATTTT.

This clonotype was seen many times. This chain joins TRBV5-1 and TRBJ1-2, with D hard to call. CDR3 length: 13 residues. Germline CDR1 SGHRS, CDR2 YFSETQ. V shed 4 bases and J shed 2 bases, with 9 bases lying between them. The CDR3 DNA follows: TGCGCCAGCAGCACCGACGGGAACTATGGCTACACCTTC. This translates into CASSTDGNYGYTF.

At least ten counts were recorded for this clonotype. This CDR3 is CASSLKRGLDEQYF. In DNA form, the CDR3 reads TGCGCCAGCAGCTTGAAAAGGGGCCTCGACGAGCAGTACTTC. This chain uses TRBV5-1 with TRBJ2-7; D perhaps matches TRBD1 (5 bases). Germline values: CDR1 SGHRS, CDR2 YFSETQ. The CDR3 loop spans 14 amino acids. Trimming shortened V by 1 base and J by 5 bases, and 13 bases separated the two germline ends.

There are many counts of this clonotype. This chain connects TRBV30 to TRBJ2-3, with TRBD2 identical over 12 bases. The CDR3 has 14 residues. The germline V gene has CDR1 GTSNPN and CDR2 SVGIG (reference sequence). Trimming took 4 bases from V and 5 from J; bases not matched to a gene: 4. Here the CDR3 reads CAWKPGLAGDTQYF. In nucleotides, the CDR3 is TGTGCCTGGAAACCGGGACTAGCGGGAGATACGCAGTATTTT.

This clonotype was seen at least ten times. V and J are TRBV7-2 and TRBJ2-3; D remains unclear. This CDR3 contains 15 residues. Germline values: CDR1 SGHTA, CDR2 FQGNSA. V lost 0 bases, J lost 3 bases, and 10 bases lay in between. CDR3 sequence (DNA): TGTGCCAGCAGCTTAGCGTTACACAAAACAGATACGCAGTATTTT. Translation gives CASSLALHKTDTQYF.

V is TRBV28 and J is TRBJ1-6; D remains unclear. V was clipped by 3 bases and J by 6 bases, with 15 bases between them. Germline values: CDR1 MDHEN, CDR2 SYDVKM. The CDR3 covers 16 residues. The CDR3 sequence is CASSFGYLRLNSPLHF. The CDR3 DNA is TGTGCCAGCAGTTTTGGGTACTTGAGACTTAATTCACCCCTCCACTTT.

This clonotype appeared many times. The chain employs TRBV12-3 or TRBV12-4 and TRBJ2-7, with TRBD1 as a possible D gene (6 bases). V lost 1 base and J 4 bases, leaving 20 bases between the germline ends. The CDR3 loop spans 17 amino acids. CDR3 nucleotides: TGTGCCAGCAGTTTAGAAAACAGGGTTGAGAGTCCATACGAGCAGTACTTC. Translating gives CASSLENRVESPYEQYF.